This entry lists 12 T cell receptor beta chains sequenced from one sample in a study of blood T cells in healthy people across ages. Together with a sample-barcoded 5' primer, a J-beta primer mix was included in a second PCR lasting roughly 6 to 12 cycles. Each CDR3 protein is one row after TCRdb ran MiXCR on the 5' RACE reads. The sample holds roughly 1,500,000 distinct CDR3 sequences, almost 35% seen once. The source material was blood. The source of these receptors is a woman aged 25 to 45 in good health.

This clonotype was recorded many times. J is TRBJ2-7 and V is TRBV21-1. TRBV21-1 constitutes a pseudogene. The CDR3 runs 8 residues. CDR3 sequence: CASSKTYF. The CDR3 DNA sequence: TGTGCCAGCAGCAAGACGTACTTC.

This clonotype appeared a few times. An end of the junction does not agree with germline; a read error may underlie this. V gene TRBV9 combines with J gene TRBJ2-1, with D perhaps given as TRBD1 or TRBD2 (6 bases each). Germline lookup yields CDR1 SGDLS and CDR2 YYNGEE. This CDR3 comprises 15 residues. CDR3 amino acids: CASSVKGGAINEQFF. CDR3 sequence (DNA): TGTGCCAGTAGCGTAAAGGGGGGCGCAATAAATGAGCAGTTCTTC.

The V gene is TRBV28, the J gene TRBJ2-7, with TRBD1 matching 7 bases. Germline V lookup: CDR1 MDHEN, CDR2 SYDVKM. V lost 3 bases, J lost 0 bases, and 11 bases stayed unmatched. This CDR3 contains 17 residues. CDR3 sequence reads: CASSFDRDKGSSYEQYF. CDR3 nucleotide sequence: TGTGCCAGCAGTTTTGACAGGGATAAAGGCAGCTCCTACGAGCAGTACTTC.

The V gene is TRBV18, the J gene TRBJ1-4, with 7 positions matching TRBD1. CDR1 KGHSH and CDR2 LQKENI come from the germline V gene. V dropped 2 bases and J dropped 0; count of bases not matched to a gene: 3. This CDR3 comprises 16 residues. The CDR3 DNA reads as TGTGCCAGCTCACCAAGGGGGCCGCCAACTAATGAAAAACTGTTTTTT. Protein product: CASSPRGPPTNEKLFF.

This clonotype occurred once. The chain carries TRBV15 and TRBJ2-7; 13 bases are shared with TRBD2. V was pared by 1 base and J by 6 bases, with 6 bases of the junction left unmatched. Germline V gene lookup returns CDR1 LNHNV and CDR2 YYDKDF (reference sequence). The CDR3 is 16 residues long. The CDR3 loop reads CATSRGIGLAGAEQYF. The CDR3 region has the DNA TGTGCCACCAGCAGAGGGATAGGACTAGCGGGAGCCGAGCAGTACTTC.

As regards this clonotype: At one end the junction does not follow the germline gene, possibly because of a read error. J is TRBJ2-1 and V is TRBV6-2 or TRBV6-3, with D tentatively TRBD2 (5 bases). CDR1 is MNHEY and CDR2 is SVGEGT in the germline V gene. This CDR3 is built from 13 residues. CDR3 nucleotides: TGTGCCAAGGCGGGCCCGTCCTCCAATGAGCAGTTCTTC. Translated: CAKAGPSSNEQFF.

A note on this clonotype: A read error may account for a junction end that differs from germline. The V call is TRBV15, the J call TRBJ2-1; D remains ambiguous. The length of the CDR3 is 19 residues. Germline lookup yields CDR1 LNHNV and CDR2 YYDKDF (reference sequence). The CDR3 bases are TGTGCCACCAGCAGAAGAAGCTACGGCTCCCAGGCCTCCCACAATGAGCAGTTCTTC. It translates to CATSRRSYGSQASHNEQFF.

This clonotype was seen a handful of times. CDR3 residues: CAIRPPSGGASYNEQFF. The CDR3 nucleotides are TGTGCCATCAGGCCCCCTAGCGGGGGGGCATCCTACAATGAGCAGTTCTTC. This sequence joins TRBV10-3 and TRBJ2-1; 12 bases align to TRBD2. V lost 6 bases, J lost 1 base, and 7 bases stayed unmatched. The CDR3 has 17 amino acids. CDR1 is ENHRY and CDR2 is SYGVKD in the germline V gene.

The chain has TRBV3-1 and TRBJ2-4; no definite D call. The V gene's germline CDR1 is LGHDT and CDR2 YNNKEL (reference sequence). Trimming removed 1 base from V and 5 bases from J, with 6 bases in between. This CDR3 has 13 residues. CDR3 region: CASSQASENIQYF. For the CDR3, the DNA is TGTGCCAGCAGCCAAGCGTCCGAAAACATTCAGTACTTC. Combining the CDR3 with reference TRBV3-1 and TRBJ2-4 gives the whole variable domain DTAVSQTPKYLVTQMGNDKSIKCEQNLGHDTMYWYKQDSKKFLKIMFSYNNKELIINETVPNRFSPKSPDKAHLNLHINSLELGDSAVYFCASSQASENIQYFGAGTRLSVL.

V gene TRBV18 combines with J gene TRBJ1-1; D is ambiguous. V shed 5 bases and J shed 1 base, with 14 bases lying between them. Germline V CDR1 and CDR2: KGHSH, LQKENI. The CDR3 has 15 amino acids. The CDR3 loop reads CASSSLGSQNTEAFF. CDR3 in DNA: TGTGCCAGCTCATCATTGGGCAGCCAGAACACTGAAGCTTTCTTT.

The chain has TRBV7-2 and TRBJ1-1, with unresolved D. Trimming shortened V by 4 bases and J by 8 bases, and 20 bases separated the two germline ends. The CDR3 length is 15 residues. Germline CDR1 is SGHTA and CDR2 is FQGNSA. The CDR3 protein is CASSSFPTATSEAFF. As DNA, the CDR3 is TGTGCCAGCAGCTCTTTCCCCACCGCAACCTCGGAAGCTTTCTTT.

This clonotype was seen ten or more times. V usage is TRBV20-1 and J usage is TRBJ1-2; unclear D gene. The germline gives CDR1 DFQATT, CDR2 SNEGSKA (reference sequence). The germline V and J ends were trimmed by 0 bases and 5 bases, with 7 bases remaining between them. The CDR3 consists of 12 residues. Here the CDR3 reads CSAREPGYGYTF. The CDR3 nucleotides are TGCAGTGCTAGAGAACCGGGGTATGGCTACACCTTC.